This is a list of T cell receptor beta chains from one sample in a study of response to subunit inactivated influenza vaccine. TCRdb ran MiXCR on the RT-PCR reads and lists one entry per CDR3 protein. Of almost 250,000 distinct CDR3 sequences in the sample, less than 15% are singletons; the top ten hold approximately 8.3%. This sample comprised non-naive T cells sorted from PBMCs, obtained 14 to 15 days before vaccination. These receptors were obtained from a man in his forties or fifties who received an inactivated influenza vaccine. CDR3s include the opening cysteine and the closing phenylalanine or tryptophan. A D gene is named only where the DNA matches it firmly. Not every row has a clone size; where given, it reads once, few, many or a size class.

j_gene,abundance,d_gene,v_gene,CDR3aa,CDR3nt
TRBJ2-5,-,-,TRBV7-3,CASSVTVPGTQYF,TGTGCCAGCAGCGTCACAGTGCCTGGTACCCAGTACTTC
TRBJ1-4,-,TRBD1,TRBV27,CASRRTRGFEGSEKLFF,TGTGCCAGCAGGAGGACCAGGGGGTTTGAAGGTTCGGAAAAACTGTTTTTT
TRBJ1-5,few,-,TRBV6-6,CATTFGSNQLQHF,TGTGCCACTACGTTCGGTAGCAATCAGCTCCAGCATTTT
TRBJ2-2,-,TRBD2,TRBV4-3,CASSQDFVAGGTGELFF,TGCGCCAGCAGCCAAGATTTCGTAGCGGGGGGGACCGGGGAGCTGTTTTTT
TRBJ2-7,-,-,TRBV4-3,CASSQDLGLLYEQYF,TGCGCCAGCAGCCAAGATTTAGGACTTCTCTACGAGCAGTACTTC
TRBJ2-1,many,-,TRBV7-9,CASSLVFGYNEQFF,TGTGCCAGCAGCTTAGTGTTCGGGTACAATGAGCAGTTCTTC
TRBJ1-4,-,-,TRBV28,CASKQGEKLFF,TGTGCCAGCAAGCAGGGTGAAAAACTGTTTTTT
TRBJ2-2,few,TRBD1,TRBV14,CASSYRGRMLFGTDTGELFF,TGTGCCAGCAGTTACAGGGGGCGCATGCTATTCGGAACGGACACCGGGGAGCTGTTTTTT
TRBJ1-6,-,-,TRBV9,CASSVAANSPLHF,TGTGCCAGCAGCGTAGCGGCTAATTCACCCCTCCACTTT
TRBJ2-5,-,-,TRBV21-1,CASSTGGSRLSKQETQYF,TGTGCCAGCAGCACGGGGGGATCGAGACTTTCCAAACAAGAGACCCAGTACTTC
TRBJ1-6,few,-,TRBV6-1,CASVGGIRSPLHF,TGTGCCAGCGTGGGTGGTATCAGATCACCCCTCCACTTT
TRBJ2-2,many,TRBD2,TRBV20-1,CSASRGGDTGELFF,TGCAGTGCTAGCCGCGGGGGGGACACCGGGGAGCTGTTTTTT
TRBJ1-2,many,TRBD1,TRBV7-2,CASSSASTGVGGYTF,TGTGCCAGCAGCTCGGCGAGTACAGGGGTTGGGGGCTACACCTTC
TRBJ2-7,many,TRBD1,TRBV5-1,CASSFTQGAVYEQYF,TGCGCCAGCAGCTTCACACAGGGGGCAGTTTACGAGCAGTACTTC
TRBJ1-5,few,-,TRBV12-3/TRBV12-4,CASSLSRGAKNQPQHF,TGTGCCAGCAGTTTATCGCGGGGGGCGAAGAATCAGCCCCAGCATTTT
TRBJ2-1,-,-,TRBV18,CASSPNLDNEQFF,TGTGCCAGCTCTCCAAACCTAGACAATGAGCAGTTCTTC
TRBJ2-5,-,-,TRBV7-2,CASSSQGGYLQETQYF,TGTGCCAGCAGCTCACAAGGGGGGTACCTCCAAGAGACCCAGTACTTC
TRBJ2-4,many,TRBD1,TRBV24-1,CATSVAGGDIQYF,TGTGCCACCAGTGTGGCAGGGGGAGACATTCAGTACTTC
TRBJ2-3,many,TRBD2,TRBV4-2,CASSPRTSGGLLGTDTQYF,TGTGCCAGCAGCCCAAGGACTAGCGGGGGCCTTCTCGGCACAGATACGCAGTATTTT
TRBJ2-7,-,-,TRBV20-1,CSARAPIGGYDEQYF,TGCAGTGCTAGAGCCCCGATAGGGGGGTACGACGAGCAGTACTTC
TRBJ2-7,-,TRBD1,TRBV6-5,CASSSRDRLYEQYF,TGTGCCAGCAGTTCAAGGGACAGGCTCTACGAGCAGTACTTC
TRBJ1-4,many,-,TRBV12-3/TRBV12-4,CASSPSGATNEKLFF,TGTGCCAGCAGCCCCTCAGGAGCAACTAATGAAAAACTGTTTTTT
TRBJ2-2,medium-sized,-,TRBV12-3/TRBV12-4,CASSLGANTGELFF,TGTGCCAGCAGTTTAGGGGCGAACACCGGGGAGCTGTTTTTT
TRBJ2-3,-,-,TRBV12-5,CASGLLERTDTQYF,TGTGCTAGTGGTTTGTTGGAACGCACAGATACGCAGTATTTT
TRBJ1-2,many,-,TRBV7-2,CASSPRQWGYGYTF,TGTGCCAGCAGCCCACGACAATGGGGTTATGGCTACACCTTC
TRBJ2-3,-,TRBD1,TRBV7-8,CASNRGLTDTQYF,TGTGCCAGCAACAGGGGCCTTACAGATACGCAGTATTTT
TRBJ2-3,many,TRBD2,TRBV4-2,CASSQSGLAGGPTDTQYF,TGTGCCAGCAGCCAAAGTGGACTAGCGGGAGGGCCCACAGATACGCAGTATTTT
TRBJ2-7,-,TRBD1,TRBV12-3/TRBV12-4,CASSLGQGSPEQYF,TGTGCCAGCAGTCTGGGACAGGGCTCTCCCGAGCAGTACTTC
TRBJ2-3,few,-,TRBV4-2,CASSQEVLVQGATQYF,TGTGCCAGCAGCCAAGAGGTTTTGGTCCAAGGTGCTACGCAGTATTTT
TRBJ2-5,-,-,TRBV27,CASSNGVETQYF,TGTGCCAGCTCAAATGGGGTCGAGACCCAGTACTTC
TRBJ2-3,few,-,TRBV4-3,CASSQAKDTQYF,TGCGCCAGCAGCCAAGCCAAAGATACGCAGTATTTT